The present T cell receptor (beta chain) was sequenced within a study of vaccination and CD4 T cells after COVID-19. Across the whole study: The post-COVID sampling time was a median roughly 100 days after diagnosis, ranging from 35 to 161.

Noted treatment: approximately 9-day PBMC culture with coronavirus spike peptide pools or control peptides (ViraFEST assay). In the case of this clonotype: Its antigen is currently unknown.

An Oncomine TCR Beta short-read assay was used to sequence the DNA from cultured CD4+ T cells. From CD4+ T cells that had been cultured, genomic DNA was extracted. A single record per CDR3 protein comes from TCRdb applying MiXCR to the PCR reads. The sample includes approximately 12,000 distinct CDR3 sequences, roughly 62% of them seen just once. Study conclusions and caveats: Post-infection sampling omitted early timepoints and covered relatively few convalescent patients. 304 of 307 vaccine-specific clones from convalescent patients were spike mono-reactive.

Unmatched junction bases numbered 5, after V lost 8 bases and J lost 6 bases. CDR1 and CDR2 (germline): SNHLY, FYNNEI. The CDR3 runs to 13 residues. This chain uses TRBV2 with TRBJ1-5; 9 bases line up with TRBD1. This TCR was sampled from a human donor who had recovered from COVID-19. The sample comprised CD4+ T cells from blood, cultured in vitro. In DNA, the CDR3 is TGTGCCAGCGGCCGGGACAGGGTTCAGCCCCAGCATTTT. It specifies CASGRDRVQPQHF.